This T cell receptor beta chain was observed in a study of blood T cell repertoires in COVID-19. Trimming removed 5 bases from V and 4 bases from J, with 14 bases in between. CDR3 size: 15 residues. Germline CDR1 and CDR2: LNHDA and SQIVND (reference sequence). How the authors handled the data: Reference gene primers were amplified, and this amplification served to estimate nucleated cell counts. Sequencing used immunoSEQ multiplex PCR; TCRdb keeps in-frame clones, though not all of them. D and trimming were read from the DNA, whereas the V and J calls and clone size are those reported in that table. Of about 120,000 clones detected, around 89% appear once; the ten largest clones hold 3.8%.

The sample taken for sequencing was peripheral blood. The chain has TRBV19 and TRBJ1-4; tentatively, D is TRBD1 (5 bases). This TCR derives from a woman aged 60-75 years with COVID-19, enrolled during active disease. CDR3 in DNA: TGTGCCAGTAGTTTAGGTGGAGGGGATAATGAAAAACTGTTTTTT. Amino acids: CASSLGGGDNEKLFF.